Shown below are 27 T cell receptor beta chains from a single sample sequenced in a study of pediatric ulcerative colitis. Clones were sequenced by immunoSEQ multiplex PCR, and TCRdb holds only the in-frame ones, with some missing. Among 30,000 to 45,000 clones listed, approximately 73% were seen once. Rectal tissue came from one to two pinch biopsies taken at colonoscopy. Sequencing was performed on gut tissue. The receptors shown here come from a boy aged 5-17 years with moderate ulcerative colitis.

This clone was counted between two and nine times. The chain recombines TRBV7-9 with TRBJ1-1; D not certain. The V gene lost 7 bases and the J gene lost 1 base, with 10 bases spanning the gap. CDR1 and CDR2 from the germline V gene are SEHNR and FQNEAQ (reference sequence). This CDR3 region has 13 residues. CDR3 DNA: TGTGCCAGCACCAAGGTGGAGAACACTGAAGCTTTCTTT. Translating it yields CASTKVENTEAFF.

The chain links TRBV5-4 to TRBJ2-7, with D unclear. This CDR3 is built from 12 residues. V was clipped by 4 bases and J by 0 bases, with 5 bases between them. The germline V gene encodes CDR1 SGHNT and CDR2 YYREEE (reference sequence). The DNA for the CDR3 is TGTGCCAGCAGCGGAGACTCCTACGAGCAGTACTTC. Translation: CASSGDSYEQYF.

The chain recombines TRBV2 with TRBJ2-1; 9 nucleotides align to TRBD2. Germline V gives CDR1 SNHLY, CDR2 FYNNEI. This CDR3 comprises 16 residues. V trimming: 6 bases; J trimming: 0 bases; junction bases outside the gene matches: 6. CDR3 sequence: CASRFRLADSYNEQFF. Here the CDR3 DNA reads TGTGCCAGCAGATTTAGACTAGCGGACTCCTACAATGAGCAGTTCTTC.

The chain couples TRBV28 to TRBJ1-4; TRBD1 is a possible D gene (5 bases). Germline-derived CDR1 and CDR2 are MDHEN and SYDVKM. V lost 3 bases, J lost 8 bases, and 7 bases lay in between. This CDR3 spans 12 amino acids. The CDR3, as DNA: TGTGCCAGCAGTTTGGGACTGGAAAAACTGTTTTTT. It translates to CASSLGLEKLFF.

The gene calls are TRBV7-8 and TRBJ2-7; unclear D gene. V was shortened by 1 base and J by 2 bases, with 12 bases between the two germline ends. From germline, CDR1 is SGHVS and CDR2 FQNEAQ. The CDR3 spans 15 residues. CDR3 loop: CASSLEIGGPYEQYF. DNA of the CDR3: TGTGCCAGCAGCTTAGAGATCGGCGGCCCCTACGAGCAGTACTTC. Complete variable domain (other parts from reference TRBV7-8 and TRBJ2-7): GAGVSQSPRYKVAKRGQDVALRCDPISGHVSLFWYQQALGQGPEFLTYFQNEAQLDKSGLPSDRFFAERPEGSVSTLKIQRTQQEDSAVYLCASSLEIGGPYEQYFGPGTRLTVT.

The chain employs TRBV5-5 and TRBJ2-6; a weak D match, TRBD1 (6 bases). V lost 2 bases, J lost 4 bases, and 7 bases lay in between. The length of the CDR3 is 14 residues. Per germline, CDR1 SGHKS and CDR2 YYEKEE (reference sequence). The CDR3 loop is CASSFGTGANVLTF. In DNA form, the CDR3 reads TGTGCCAGCAGCTTCGGGACAGGGGCCAACGTCCTGACTTTC.

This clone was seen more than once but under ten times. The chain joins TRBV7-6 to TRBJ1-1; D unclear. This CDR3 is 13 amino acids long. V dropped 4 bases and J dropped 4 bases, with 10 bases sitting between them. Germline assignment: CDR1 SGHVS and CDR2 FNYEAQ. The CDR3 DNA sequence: TGTGCCAGCAGCTCCGGCGGGTTCACTGAAGCTTTCTTT. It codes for CASSSGGFTEAFF.

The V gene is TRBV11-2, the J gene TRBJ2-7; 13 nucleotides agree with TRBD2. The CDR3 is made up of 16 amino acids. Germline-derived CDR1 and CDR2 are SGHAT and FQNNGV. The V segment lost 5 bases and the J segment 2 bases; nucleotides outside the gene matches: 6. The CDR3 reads CASSPRTSGGTYEQYF. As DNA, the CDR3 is TGTGCCAGCAGCCCCCGGACTAGCGGGGGAACCTACGAGCAGTACTTC. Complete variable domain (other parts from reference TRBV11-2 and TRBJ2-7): EAGVAQSPRYKIIEKRQSVAFWCNPISGHATLYWYQQILGQGPKLLIQFQNNGVVDDSQLPKDRFSAERLKGVDSTLKIQPAKLEDSAVYLCASSPRTSGGTYEQYFGPGTRLTVT.

The CDR3 sequence: CASSLGVAGGLAETQYF. CDR3 in DNA: TGTGCCAGCAGCTTAGGGGTAGCGGGAGGACTAGCCGAGACCCAGTACTTC. The chain uses TRBV7-6 and TRBJ2-5; 10 nucleotides match TRBD2. Trimming at V came to 1 base and at J to 5 bases, leaving 10 bases not matched to a gene. The CDR3 sequence is 17 residues long. Per the germline V gene, CDR1 is SGHVS and CDR2 is FNYEAQ.

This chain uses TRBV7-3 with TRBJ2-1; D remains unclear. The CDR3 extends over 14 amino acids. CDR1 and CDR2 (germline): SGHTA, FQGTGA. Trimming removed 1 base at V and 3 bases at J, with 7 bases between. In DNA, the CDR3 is TGTGCCAGCAGCTTAAGCAGCCTCTACAATGAGCAGTTCTTC. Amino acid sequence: CASSLSSLYNEQFF.

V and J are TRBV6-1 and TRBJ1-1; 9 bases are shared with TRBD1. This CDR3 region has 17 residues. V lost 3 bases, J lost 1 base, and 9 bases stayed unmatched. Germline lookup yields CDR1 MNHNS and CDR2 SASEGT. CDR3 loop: CASSDRFTGGRNTEAFF. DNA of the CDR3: TGTGCCAGCAGTGATAGATTCACAGGGGGCAGGAACACTGAAGCTTTCTTT.

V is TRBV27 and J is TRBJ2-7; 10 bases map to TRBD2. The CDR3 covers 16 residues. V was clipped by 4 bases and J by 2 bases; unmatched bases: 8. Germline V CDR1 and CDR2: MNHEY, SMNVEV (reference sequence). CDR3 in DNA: TGTGCCAGCAGTTCCTCCAGCGGGAGGGCCACCTACGAGCAGTACTTC. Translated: CASSSSSGRATYEQYF.

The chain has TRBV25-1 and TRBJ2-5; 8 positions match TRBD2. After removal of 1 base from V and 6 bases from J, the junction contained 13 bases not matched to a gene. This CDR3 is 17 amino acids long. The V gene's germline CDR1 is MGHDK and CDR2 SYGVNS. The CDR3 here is CASSEFGGAGFGQTQYF. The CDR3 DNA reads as TGTGCCAGCAGTGAATTCGGGGGGGCCGGGTTCGGGCAGACCCAGTACTTC.

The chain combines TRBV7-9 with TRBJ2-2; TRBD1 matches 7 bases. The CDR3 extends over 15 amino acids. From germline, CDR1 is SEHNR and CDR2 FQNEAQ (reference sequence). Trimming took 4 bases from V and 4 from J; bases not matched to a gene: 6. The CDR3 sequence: CASSSGDRSTGELFF. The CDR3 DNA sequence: TGTGCCAGCAGCTCAGGGGACAGATCCACCGGGGAGCTGTTTTTT.

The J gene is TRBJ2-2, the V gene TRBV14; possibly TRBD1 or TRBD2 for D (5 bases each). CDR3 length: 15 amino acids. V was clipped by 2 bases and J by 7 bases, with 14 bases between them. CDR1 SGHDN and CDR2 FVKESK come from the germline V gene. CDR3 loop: CASSQLGTENGELFF. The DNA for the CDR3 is TGTGCCAGCAGCCAACTGGGGACGGAGAACGGGGAGCTGTTTTTT.

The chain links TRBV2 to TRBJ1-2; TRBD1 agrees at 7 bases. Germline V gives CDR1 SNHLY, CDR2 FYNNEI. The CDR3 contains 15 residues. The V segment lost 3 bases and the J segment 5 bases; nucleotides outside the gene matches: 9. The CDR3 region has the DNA TGTGCCAGCAGTGAGGGACAGACGTTGAGGTATGGCTACACCTTC. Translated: CASSEGQTLRYGYTF.

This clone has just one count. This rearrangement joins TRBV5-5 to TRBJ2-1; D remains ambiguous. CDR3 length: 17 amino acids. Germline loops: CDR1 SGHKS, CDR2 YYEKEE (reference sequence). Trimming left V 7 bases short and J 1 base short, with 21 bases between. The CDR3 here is CASYRNPGPLSYNEQFF. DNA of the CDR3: TGTGCCAGCTATAGGAACCCGGGTCCACTTTCCTACAATGAGCAGTTCTTC.

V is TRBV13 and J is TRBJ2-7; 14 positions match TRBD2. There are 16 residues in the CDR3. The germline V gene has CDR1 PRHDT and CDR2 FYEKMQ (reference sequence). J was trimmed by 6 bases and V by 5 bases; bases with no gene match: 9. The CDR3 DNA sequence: TGTGCCAGCAGCACAGAACCGGGACTAGCGGGAGCCGAGCAGTACTTC. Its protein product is CASSTEPGLAGAEQYF.

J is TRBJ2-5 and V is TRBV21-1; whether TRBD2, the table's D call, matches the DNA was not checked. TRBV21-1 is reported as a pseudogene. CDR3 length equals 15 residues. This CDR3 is CASSPSGDGFGTQYF. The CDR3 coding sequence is TGTGCCAGCAGTCCTAGCGGGGACGGCTTTGGGACCCAGTACTTC.

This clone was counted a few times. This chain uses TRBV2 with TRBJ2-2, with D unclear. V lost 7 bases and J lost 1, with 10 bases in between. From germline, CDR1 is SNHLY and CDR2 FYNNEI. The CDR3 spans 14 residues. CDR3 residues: CASIETLNTGELFF. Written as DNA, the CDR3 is TGTGCCAGCATTGAGACTCTGAACACCGGGGAGCTGTTTTTT. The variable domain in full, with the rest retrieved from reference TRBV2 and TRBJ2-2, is EPEVTQTPSHQVTQMGQEVILRCVPISNHLYFYWYRQILGQKVEFLVSFYNNEISEKSEIFDDQFSVERPDGSNFTLKIRSTKLEDSAMYFCASIETLNTGELFFGEGSRLTVL.

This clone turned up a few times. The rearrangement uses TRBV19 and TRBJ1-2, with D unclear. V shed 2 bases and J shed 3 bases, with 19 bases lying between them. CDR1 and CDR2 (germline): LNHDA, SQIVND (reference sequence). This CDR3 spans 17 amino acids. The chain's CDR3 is CASSIKVRTGSDYGYTF. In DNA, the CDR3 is TGTGCCAGTAGTATAAAAGTTCGGACCGGGAGTGACTATGGCTACACCTTC.

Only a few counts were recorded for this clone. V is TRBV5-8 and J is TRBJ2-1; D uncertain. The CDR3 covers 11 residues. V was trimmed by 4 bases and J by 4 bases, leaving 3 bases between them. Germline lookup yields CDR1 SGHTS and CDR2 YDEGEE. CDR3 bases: TGTGCCAGCAGCCCTTACAATGAGCAGTTCTTC. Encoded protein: CASSPYNEQFF.

The CDR3 here is CASRAGGGGQFF. CDR3 sequence (DNA): TGTGCCAGCAGAGCAGGGGGCGGCGGGCAGTTCTTC. The rearrangement uses TRBV5-6 and TRBJ2-1; 8 bases line up with TRBD1. CDR1 is SGHDT, CDR2 YYEEEE, per germline. The CDR3 length is 12 residues. J was trimmed by 12 bases and V by 5 bases; bases with no gene match: 7.

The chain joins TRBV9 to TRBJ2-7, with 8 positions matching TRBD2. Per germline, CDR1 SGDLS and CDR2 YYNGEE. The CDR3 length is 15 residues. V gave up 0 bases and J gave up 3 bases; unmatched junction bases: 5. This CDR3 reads CASSVEAGGVYEQYF. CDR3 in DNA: TGTGCCAGCAGCGTAGAGGCGGGGGGAGTCTACGAGCAGTACTTC.

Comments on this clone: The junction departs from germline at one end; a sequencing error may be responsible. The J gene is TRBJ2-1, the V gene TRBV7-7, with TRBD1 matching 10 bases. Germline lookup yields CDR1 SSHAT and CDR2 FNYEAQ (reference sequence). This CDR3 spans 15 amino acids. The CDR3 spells CASSRDRGTNNEQFF. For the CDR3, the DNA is TGTGCTAGCAGCCGGGACAGGGGAACTAACAATGAGCAGTTCTTC.

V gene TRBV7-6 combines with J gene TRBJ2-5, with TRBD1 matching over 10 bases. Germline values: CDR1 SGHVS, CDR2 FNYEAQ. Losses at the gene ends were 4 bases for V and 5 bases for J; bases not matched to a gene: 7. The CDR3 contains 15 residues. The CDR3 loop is CASSSYGQGDETQYF. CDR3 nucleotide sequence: TGTGCCAGCAGCTCCTATGGACAGGGGGACGAGACCCAGTACTTC.

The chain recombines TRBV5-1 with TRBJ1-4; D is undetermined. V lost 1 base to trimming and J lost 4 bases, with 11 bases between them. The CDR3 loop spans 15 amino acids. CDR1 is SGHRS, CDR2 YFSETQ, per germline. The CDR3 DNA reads TGCGCCAGCAGCTTGTTCGCAGGAAGTAATGAAAAACTGTTTTTT. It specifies CASSLFAGSNEKLFF.